One and the same sample provided the 9 T cell receptor beta chains below, sequenced in a study of T cells after yellow fever vaccination. TCRdb called the 5' RACE reads again in MiXCR, with one record for every CDR3 protein. The sample lists more than 450,000 distinct CDR3 sequences; 20% to 25% were seen once. The input for sequencing was PBMCs, taken 20 to 25 days after the first yellow fever vaccination. These receptors came from a man aged 18-30 years who received the YFV17D yellow fever vaccine.

This chain uses TRBV5-1 with TRBJ2-7, with 10 bases identical to TRBD2. The V gene's germline CDR1 is SGHRS and CDR2 YFSETQ. This CDR3 contains 16 residues. Germline trimming cut 6 bases from V and 4 bases from J; bases unmatched to any gene: 13. The CDR3 DNA sequence: TGCGCCAGCAATACGGGGAAAGCGGGGGGGCCTTACGAGCAGTACTTC. Translated: CASNTGKAGGPYEQYF.

V usage is TRBV28 and J usage is TRBJ2-2, with 12 nucleotides matching TRBD2. V shed 4 bases and J 6 bases; nucleotides not matched to a gene: 6. This CDR3 region has 16 residues. Germline CDR1 MDHEN, CDR2 SYDVKM. The CDR3 reads CASSSSGLAGSGELFF. The CDR3, as DNA: TGTGCCAGCAGTTCCTCTGGACTAGCGGGGTCCGGGGAGCTGTTTTTT.

The gene calls are TRBV5-1 and TRBJ2-2, with D perhaps assigned TRBD1 or TRBD2 (5 bases each). Trimming pared 4 bases from V and 1 base from J, leaving 14 bases between. The CDR3 is made up of 16 amino acids. The germline V gene encodes CDR1 SGHRS and CDR2 YFSETQ. As DNA, the CDR3 is TGCGCCAGCAGCACGGGACCTCTAAGGAACACCGGGGAGCTGTTTTTT. This codes for CASSTGPLRNTGELFF.

The chain joins TRBV7-9 to TRBJ2-5; the D is unclear. V lost 6 bases to trimming and J lost 5 bases, with 16 bases between them. The CDR3 has 14 amino acids. The germline CDR1 and CDR2 sequences are SEHNR and FQNEAQ (reference sequence). The CDR3 here is CASSWANYWETQYF. The CDR3 nucleotides are TGTGCCAGCAGTTGGGCCAATTATTGGGAGACCCAGTACTTC.

The chain employs TRBV20-1 and TRBJ2-1; the match to TRBD1 covers 7 bases. The CDR3 consists of 15 residues. CDR1 DFQATT and CDR2 SNEGSKA come from the germline V gene (reference sequence). V lost 6 bases and J lost 2; bases outside the gene matches: 10. CDR3 protein: CSAIRRQGAYNEQFF. The DNA of the CDR3 is TGCAGTGCCATACGGCGGCAGGGGGCCTACAATGAGCAGTTCTTC.

This clonotype occurred a few times. The J gene is TRBJ2-7, the V gene TRBV29-1, with TRBD1 matching 10 bases. The CDR3 covers 13 residues. The V and J ends lost 8 bases and 3 bases, in that order; junction bases with no gene match: 7. The germline V gene has CDR1 SQVTM and CDR2 ANQGSEA. The chain's CDR3 is CSSPGQGVYEQYF. The DNA of the CDR3 is TGCAGCTCACCTGGACAGGGGGTCTACGAGCAGTACTTC.

This clonotype was picked up a small number of times. The rearrangement uses TRBV5-6 and TRBJ2-6; D is undetermined. CDR1 SGHDT and CDR2 YYEEEE come from the germline V gene. Trimming removed 4 bases from V and 0 bases from J, with 8 bases in between. The CDR3 is 15 residues long. DNA of the CDR3: TGTGCCAGCAGCGCCTATAGCTCTGGGGCCAACGTCCTGACTTTC. Residues: CASSAYSSGANVLTF.

This clonotype was seen repeatedly, ten times or more. The chain uses TRBV7-3 and TRBJ2-3; 10 bases match TRBD2. The CDR3 has 15 amino acids. CDR1 is SGHTA, CDR2 FQGTGA, per germline. The V and J ends lost 5 bases and 6 bases, in that order; junction bases with no gene match: 8. The CDR3 sequence: CASSLRLAGGDTQYF. CDR3 bases: TGTGCCAGCAGCCTGAGACTAGCGGGTGGTGATACGCAGTATTTT.

The chain joins TRBV5-5 to TRBJ2-1; D ambiguous. V gave up 4 bases and J gave up 9 bases, with 11 bases separating them. The CDR3 totals 12 residues. The V gene's germline CDR1 is SGHKS and CDR2 YYEKEE (reference sequence). CDR3 in DNA: TGTGCCAGCAGCCCCCCGCCCGGTGAGCAGTTCTTC. Protein: CASSPPPGEQFF.